These 23 T cell receptor beta chains originate from one sample sequenced in a study of T cells in Graves' hyperthyroidism and ophthalmopathy. Amplified TCR beta CDR3 regions derived from RNA transcripts. HTBI primers were the set used in a first-round RT-PCR of the TCR CDR3. One entry per CDR3 protein results from TCRdb running MiXCR on the multiplex PCR reads. In the table there are more than 550,000 distinct CDR3 sequences, approximately 15% of which are singletons. The sample was blood. All receptors derive from a man aged 45-65 years with Graves' hyperthyroidism.

The gene calls are TRBV19 and TRBJ1-4; D remains unclear. The CDR3 is made up of 14 amino acids. The V end was cut by 4 bases, the J end by 7 bases, with 13 bases between. Germline CDR1 is LNHDA and CDR2 is SQIVND (reference sequence). The CDR3 coding sequence is TGTGCCAGTAGTACTCCAGCTCCCGGTGAAAAACTGTTTTTT. Its translation is CASSTPAPGEKLFF.

This clonotype was found many times. The chain links TRBV27 to TRBJ2-1, with D possibly being TRBD1 (5 bases). Germline V gives CDR1 MNHEY, CDR2 SMNVEV (reference sequence). This CDR3 is 12 amino acids long. Trimming took off 3 bases at V and 8 bases at J, with 8 bases between the two ends. The CDR3 coding sequence is TGTGCCAGCAGTTTGTGGGGCGATGAGCAGTTCTTC. Translation: CASSLWGDEQFF.

This clonotype was counted a few times. DNA for the CDR3: TGTGCCAGTAGTGGTGGACAGAGCTTCCCTGGGGCCAACGTCCTGACTTTC. Its protein is CASSGGQSFPGANVLTF. The chain carries TRBV19 and TRBJ2-6; TRBD1 might be the D (6 bases). Germline CDR1 reads LNHDA; CDR2 reads SQIVND (reference sequence). Trimming removed 5 bases from V and 2 bases from J, with 16 bases in between. This CDR3 comprises 17 residues.

The chain employs TRBV7-2 and TRBJ2-2, with 10 bases matching TRBD2. CDR3 length equals 15 residues. With 2 bases clipped from V and 6 bases from J, the junction kept 3 bases outside the gene matches. The germline V gene has CDR1 SGHTA and CDR2 FQGNSA. The CDR3: CASSLTLAGPGELFF. Here the CDR3 DNA reads TGTGCCAGCAGCTTAACACTAGCGGGACCCGGGGAGCTGTTTTTT. The whole variable domain, remainder taken from reference TRBV7-2 and TRBJ2-2, is GAGVSQSPSNKVTEKGKDVELRCDPISGHTALYWYRQSLGQGLEFLIYFQGNSAPDKSGLPSDRFSAERTGGSVSTLTIQRTQQEDSAVYLCASSLTLAGPGELFFGEGSRLTVL.

The chain links TRBV7-9 to TRBJ2-1; no firm D call. V lost 5 bases and J 15 bases, leaving 11 bases between the germline ends. The V gene's germline CDR1 is SEHNR and CDR2 FQNEAQ (reference sequence). The CDR3 contains 10 residues. The CDR3, as DNA: TGTGCCAGCAGCGAGACCCCGTTGTTCTTC. Translating it yields CASSETPLFF.

This clonotype was detected only a few times. This chain links TRBV28 with TRBJ1-2, with unresolved D. The CDR3 sequence is 17 residues long. The germline V gene has CDR1 MDHEN and CDR2 SYDVKM. Trimming pared 3 bases from V and 2 bases from J, leaving 19 bases between. CDR3 nucleotide sequence: TGTGCCAGCAGTTTTGAGTCGTTCCCGCGTGGAAACTATGGCTACACCTTC. The encoded protein is CASSFESFPRGNYGYTF.

This clonotype turned up a few times. The chain has TRBV20-1 and TRBJ2-1, with D maybe TRBD2 (6 bases). Germline lookup yields CDR1 DFQATT and CDR2 SNEGSKA (reference sequence). The CDR3 is made up of 15 amino acids. V was trimmed by 5 bases and J by 8 bases, leaving 22 bases between them. CDR3 in DNA: TGCAGTGCTCAAGCTCCCCCTAGCGCCCACGATGAGCAGTTCTTC. Encoded protein: CSAQAPPSAHDEQFF.

The rearrangement uses TRBV5-1 and TRBJ1-2, with 7 bases fitting TRBD1. Germline trimming cut 6 bases from V and 8 bases from J; bases unmatched to any gene: 13. CDR1 SGHRS and CDR2 YFSETQ come from the germline V gene. The CDR3 consists of 14 residues. The CDR3 reads CASKPDRPAGGYTF. CDR3 bases: TGCGCCAGCAAACCGGACAGGCCCGCCGGGGGCTACACCTTC.

This clonotype was found many times. The V call is TRBV7-6, the J call TRBJ2-1; 8 positions agree with TRBD2. Germline CDR1 is SGHVS and CDR2 is FNYEAQ. This CDR3 is 15 amino acids long. Trimming took 5 bases from V and 2 from J; bases not matched to a gene: 5. CDR3 nucleotides: TGTGCCAGCAGCAAAGTAGCGGGACCCTACAATGAGCAGTTCTTC. Its protein product is CASSKVAGPYNEQFF.

This clonotype was found many times. CDR3 region: CASSDSYTDTQYF. The CDR3 DNA sequence: TGTGCCAGCAGTGACAGCTACACAGATACGCAGTATTTT. V usage is TRBV6-2 or TRBV6-3 and J usage is TRBJ2-3; D is possibly TRBD1 (5 bases). The V end lost 5 bases, the J end lost 2 bases, and 8 bases lay between the germline ends. This CDR3 region has 13 residues. Germline assignment: CDR1 MNHEY and CDR2 SVGEGT.

The chain is built from TRBV19 and TRBJ1-5; unclear D gene. The CDR3 spans 15 residues. Germline values: CDR1 LNHDA, CDR2 SQIVND (reference sequence). V lost 6 bases to trimming and J lost 2 bases, with 14 bases between them. The CDR3 DNA follows: TGTGCCAGTAGAGTGATCGACGGACGCAATCAGCCCCAGCATTTT. This translates into CASRVIDGRNQPQHF.

The chain is built from TRBV11-2 and TRBJ2-5, with D tentatively TRBD2 (6 bases). V dropped 4 bases and J dropped 5 bases, with 17 bases sitting between them. CDR3 length: 15 amino acids. The V gene's germline CDR1 is SGHAT and CDR2 FQNNGV. Written as DNA, the CDR3 is TGTGCCAGCAGCTCCAGGGAGGCAGGGAGGGAGACCCAGTACTTC. Translation: CASSSREAGRETQYF.

The rearrangement links TRBV6-1 to TRBJ2-1, with 8 nucleotides matching TRBD1. The CDR3 is made up of 14 amino acids. J gave up 3 bases and V 4 bases, and 2 bases lay outside the gene matches. Germline loops: CDR1 MNHNS, CDR2 SASEGT. The CDR3 DNA reads as TGTGCCAGCAGTGGAGACAGGGGCTACAATGAGCAGTTCTTC. This translates into CASSGDRGYNEQFF.

This clonotype has only a few counts. The rearrangement links TRBV5-1 to TRBJ2-7; TRBD2 aligns across 13 bases. This CDR3 comprises 18 residues. Germline V gene lookup returns CDR1 SGHRS and CDR2 YFSETQ. The trim removed 2 bases at V and 4 bases at J, leaving 12 bases unmatched. The CDR3 spells CASSLGLAGAGRFYEQYF. The CDR3 DNA sequence: TGCGCCAGCAGCTTAGGACTAGCGGGAGCTGGGCGGTTTTACGAGCAGTACTTC.

This clonotype showed up just a few times. The chain joins TRBV6-2 or TRBV6-3 to TRBJ2-7, with D uncertain. Germline loops: CDR1 MNHEY, CDR2 SVGEGT. Trimming removed 0 bases at V and 2 bases at J, with 8 bases between. The CDR3 sequence is 14 residues long. CDR3 DNA sequence: TGTGCCAGCAGTTACTCGAGAGAGGCCTACGAGCAGTACTTC. It yields the protein CASSYSREAYEQYF.

This clonotype has just a few counts. The chain recombines TRBV18 with TRBJ2-1; either TRBD1 or TRBD2 may fit D (5 bases each). Germline assignment: CDR1 KGHSH and CDR2 LQKENI. The CDR3 totals 13 residues. Trimming took off 3 bases at V and 5 bases at J, with 8 bases between the two ends. The CDR3 region is CASSPGPNNEQFF. The CDR3 DNA follows: TGTGCCAGCTCACCGGGACCCAACAATGAGCAGTTCTTC.

The rearrangement joins TRBV19 to TRBJ1-1; TRBD1 matches 7 bases. J gave up 3 bases and V 7 bases, and 11 bases lay outside the gene matches. The CDR3 runs to 15 residues. Germline loops: CDR1 LNHDA, CDR2 SQIVND (reference sequence). DNA of the CDR3: TGTGCCAGTAAAGACCGGACAGGAGGTGACACTGAAGCTTTCTTT. This gives the protein CASKDRTGGDTEAFF. The full variable domain, its missing parts supplied by reference TRBV19 and TRBJ1-1, is DGGITQSPKYLFRKEGQNVTLSCEQNLNHDAMYWYRQDPGQGLRLIYYSQIVNDFQKGDIAEGYSVSREKKESFPLTVTSAQKNPTAFYLCASKDRTGGDTEAFFGQGTRLTVV.

This clonotype was recorded many times. The chain joins TRBV12-3 or TRBV12-4 to TRBJ2-1; D may be TRBD1 (6 bases). Trimming pared 2 bases from V and 5 bases from J, leaving 19 bases between. This CDR3 contains 17 residues. In DNA form, the CDR3 reads TGTGCCAGCAGTTTAAGTCTCTGGACAGCTATTAACAATGAGCAGTTCTTC. Protein sequence: CASSLSLWTAINNEQFF.

This clonotype was seen more than once but under ten times. This chain links TRBV28 with TRBJ1-5; D uncertain. Per germline, CDR1 MDHEN and CDR2 SYDVKM. V was pared by 6 bases and J by 9 bases, with 15 bases between. CDR3 length equals 13 residues. The CDR3 region is CASSKPGGWPQHF. CDR3 nucleotides: TGTGCCAGCAGCAAACCAGGCGGGTGGCCCCAGCATTTT.

This clonotype appeared many times. This chain links TRBV5-1 with TRBJ2-1; 7 bases agree with TRBD2. The CDR3 is made up of 15 amino acids. Germline CDR1 SGHRS, CDR2 YFSETQ. V shed 2 bases, J shed 2 bases, and the junction held 4 bases outside the gene matches. The CDR3 nucleotides read TGCGCCAGCAGCTTAATGAGCGGGGCCTACAATGAGCAGTTCTTC. Amino acids: CASSLMSGAYNEQFF.

This clonotype was observed many times. The V and J genes are TRBV7-6 and TRBJ2-7; 9 nucleotides align to TRBD2. The CDR3 has 17 amino acids. Germline V gives CDR1 SGHVS, CDR2 FNYEAQ. V lost 1 base and J lost 5; bases outside the gene matches: 12. In DNA form, the CDR3 reads TGTGCCAGCAGCTTAGGTAGCCCGGGACTAGCCGTCAACGAGCAGTACTTC. It is translated as CASSLGSPGLAVNEQYF.

As to this clonotype: A clone one base away is much larger, so this may be a read error. The chain couples TRBV3-1 to TRBJ2-6; D ambiguous. CDR3 length: 16 amino acids. Germline V lookup: CDR1 LGHDT, CDR2 YNNKEL (reference sequence). V was pared by 3 bases and J by 3 bases, with 12 bases between. The CDR3 region is CASSHKRVYGANVLTF. CDR3 bases: TGTGCCAGCAGCCACAAAAGGGTCTATGGGGCCAACGTCCTGACTTTC.

This clonotype was recorded many times. The chain couples TRBV27 to TRBJ1-2; 7 bases map to TRBD1. This CDR3 is 14 amino acids long. Germline CDR1 MNHEY, CDR2 SMNVEV (reference sequence). Trimming at V came to 0 bases and at J to 6 bases, leaving 4 bases not matched to a gene. The CDR3 protein is CASSLSGDRNGYTF. CDR3 sequence (DNA): TGTGCCAGCAGTTTATCGGGGGACAGAAATGGCTACACCTTC.